This T cell receptor beta chain was sequenced in a study of radiation and T cells in renal cell carcinoma. Time point here: blood 4 weeks post-SBRT, at nephrectomy. The treatment here: 15 Gy SBRT to primary tumor, nephrectomy 4 weeks later. The tumor was a clear cell renal cell carcinoma. Only in-frame clones appear in the TCRdb table, and some are missing; sequencing was by immunoSEQ multiplex PCR. The sample carries roughly 64,000 clones, about three quarters recorded once. The V end was cut by 7 bases, the J end by 5 bases, with 14 bases between. Germline values: CDR1 MGHDK, CDR2 SYGVNS. This CDR3 is 13 amino acids long.

The clonotype originates from a man in his sixties with renal cell carcinoma. Sequencing used blood, obtained from a patient whose treatment included radiotherapy and nephrectomy. The chain has TRBV25-1 and TRBJ1-1; D ambiguous. Here the CDR3 DNA reads TGTGCCAGCACCAGAGGGAGGGCGACTGAAGCTTTCTTT. Translating it yields CASTRGRATEAFF.